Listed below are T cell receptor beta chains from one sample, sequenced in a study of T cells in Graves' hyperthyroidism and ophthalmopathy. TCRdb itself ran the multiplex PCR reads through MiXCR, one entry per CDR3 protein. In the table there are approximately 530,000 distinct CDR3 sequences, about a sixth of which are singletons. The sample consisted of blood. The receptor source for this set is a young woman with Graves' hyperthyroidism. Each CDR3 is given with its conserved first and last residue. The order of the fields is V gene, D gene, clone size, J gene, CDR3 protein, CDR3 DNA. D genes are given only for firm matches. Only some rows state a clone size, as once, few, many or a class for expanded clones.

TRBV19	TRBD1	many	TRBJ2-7	CASSPRQGSYEQYF	TGTGCCAGCTCACCCAGACAGGGATCCTACGAGCAGTACTTC
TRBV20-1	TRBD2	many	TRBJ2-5	CSARDFSSGRPETQYF	TGCAGTGCTAGAGACTTTTCTAGCGGGAGACCGGAGACCCAGTACTTC
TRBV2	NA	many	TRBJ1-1	CASRKTGLSEAFF	TGTGCCAGCAGGAAGACAGGTCTGAGTGAAGCTTTCTTT
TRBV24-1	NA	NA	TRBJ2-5	CATSDLLGGQETQYF	TGTGCCACCAGTGATTTGCTTGGGGGGCAAGAGACCCAGTACTTC
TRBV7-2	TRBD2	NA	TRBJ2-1	CASSLEGLAGSNEQFF	TGTGCCAGCAGCCTAGAAGGACTAGCGGGTTCCAATGAGCAGTTCTTC
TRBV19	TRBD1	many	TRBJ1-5	CASSGTGGNQPQHF	TGCGCCAGTAGCGGGACAGGGGGGAATCAGCCCCAGCATTTT
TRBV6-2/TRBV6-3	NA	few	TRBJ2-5	CASSPRDLGETQYF	TGTGCCAGCAGTCCGCGGGACCTCGGGGAGACCCAGTACTTC
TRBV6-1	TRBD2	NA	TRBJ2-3	CASKRGLGADTQYF	TGTGCCAGCAAGCGGGGACTAGGGGCAGATACGCAGTATTTT
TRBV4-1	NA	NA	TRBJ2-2	CASSQESMDTGELFF	TGCGCCAGCAGCCAAGAAAGTATGGACACCGGGGAGCTGTTTTTT
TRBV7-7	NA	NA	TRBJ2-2	CASSQGGRGQNTGELFF	TGTGCCAGCAGCCAAGGCGGCAGGGGACAGAACACCGGGGAGCTGTTTTTT
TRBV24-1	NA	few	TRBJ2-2	CATSDYGGAGPGELFF	TGTGCCACCAGTGATTACGGGGGAGCAGGTCCCGGGGAGCTGTTTTTT
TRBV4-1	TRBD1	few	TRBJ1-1	CASSQALHTGGGWNTEAFF	TGCGCCAGCAGCCAAGCCCTCCATACAGGGGGTGGATGGAACACTGAAGCTTTCTTT
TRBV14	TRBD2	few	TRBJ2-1	CASSYTPPGTMSYNEQFF	TGTGCCAGCAGCTATACCCCCCCCGGGACTATGTCATACAATGAGCAGTTCTTC
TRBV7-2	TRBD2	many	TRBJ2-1	CASSGPTRDRSGRGLYNEQFF	TGTGCCAGCAGCGGACCGACCCGGGATCGTAGCGGGAGAGGGCTGTACAATGAGCAGTTCTTC
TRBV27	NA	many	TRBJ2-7	CASSPYRWGTTYEQYF	TGTGCCAGCAGTCCCTATCGATGGGGAACAACCTACGAGCAGTACTTC
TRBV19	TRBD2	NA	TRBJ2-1	CASSPLGGGTNEQFF	TGTGCCAGTAGCCCGTTGGGGGGGGGTACAAATGAGCAGTTCTTC
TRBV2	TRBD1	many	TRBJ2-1	CASKRGPPYNEQFF	TGTGCCAGCAAGAGGGGGCCCCCCTACAATGAGCAGTTCTTC
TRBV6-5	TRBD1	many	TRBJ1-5	CASSYGGRGNNQPQHF	TGTGCCAGCAGTTACGGGGGCAGGGGGAACAATCAGCCCCAGCATTTT
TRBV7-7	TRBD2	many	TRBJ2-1	CASSLGASGSEYNEQFF	TGTGCCAGCAGCTTGGGCGCTAGCGGGAGCGAGTACAATGAGCAGTTCTTC
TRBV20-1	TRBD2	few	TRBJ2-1	CSASVAGAYNEQFF	TGCAGTGCTAGTGTAGCGGGAGCGTACAATGAGCAGTTCTTC
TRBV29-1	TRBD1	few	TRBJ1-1	CSVAGGITEAFF	TGCAGCGTTGCAGGGGGTATCACTGAAGCTTTCTTT
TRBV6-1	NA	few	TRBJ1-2	CASRETGSFIYGYTF	TGTGCCAGCAGAGAGACCGGGTCCTTTATCTATGGCTACACCTTC
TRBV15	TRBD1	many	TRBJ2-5	CATSRDPGQASSVQYF	TGTGCCACCAGCAGAGATCCGGGACAGGCCTCTTCCGTCCAGTACTTC
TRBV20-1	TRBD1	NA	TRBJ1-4	CSAPTTGALNEKLFF	TGCAGTGCCCCGACCACAGGGGCCTTAAATGAAAAACTGTTTTTT
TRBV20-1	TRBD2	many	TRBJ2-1	CSATGMTGTSGKYSSYNEQFF	TGCAGTGCAACAGGGATGACCGGGACTAGCGGGAAGTACAGCTCCTACAATGAGCAGTTCTTC
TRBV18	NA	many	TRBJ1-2	CASSPPSEYGYTF	TGTGCCAGCTCACCACCTTCCGAGTATGGCTACACCTTC
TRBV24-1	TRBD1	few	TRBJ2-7	CATSDADRGHEQYF	TGTGCCACCAGTGACGCTGACAGGGGCCACGAGCAGTACTTC
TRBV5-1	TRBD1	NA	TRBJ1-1	CATGTGGARTEACF	TGCGCCACTGGGACAGGGGGCGCTCGAACTGAAGCTTGCTTT
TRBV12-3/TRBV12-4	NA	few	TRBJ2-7	CASSLWDYEQYF	TGTGCCAGCAGTTTGTGGGACTACGAGCAGTACTTC
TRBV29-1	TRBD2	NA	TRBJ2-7	CSVAGGGPGGQYF	TGCAGCGTTGCCGGGGGTGGGCCGGGGGGGCAGTACTTC
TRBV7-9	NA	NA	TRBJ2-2	CATTELGDTGELFF	TGTGCCACCACGGAACTCGGGGACACCGGGGAGCTGTTTTTT
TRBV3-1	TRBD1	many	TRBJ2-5	CASSPPTGVETQYF	TGTGCCAGCAGCCCGCCTACAGGGGTAGAGACCCAGTACTTC
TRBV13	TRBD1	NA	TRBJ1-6	CASSLETGGKSPLHF	TGTGCCAGCAGCTTAGAGACAGGGGGCAAATCACCCCTCCACTTT
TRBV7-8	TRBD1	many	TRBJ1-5	CASSPGQGYNQPQHF	TGTGCCAGCAGCCCGGGACAGGGATACAATCAGCCCCAGCATTTT
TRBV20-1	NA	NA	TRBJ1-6	CSARDTPSYNSPLHF	TGCAGTGCCAGGGACACCCCCTCCTATAATTCACCCCTCCACTTT
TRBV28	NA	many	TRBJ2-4	CASSFIVGRAKNIQYF	TGTGCCAGCAGCTTCATCGTAGGGCGGGCCAAAAACATTCAGTACTTC
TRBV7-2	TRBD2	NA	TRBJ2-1	CASSSPRGSGRYNEQFF	TGTGCCAGCAGCTCCCCCCGGGGAAGCGGGAGATACAATGAGCAGTTCTTC
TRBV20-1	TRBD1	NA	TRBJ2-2	CSARAPGQDTGELFF	TGCAGTGCTAGAGCGCCGGGACAGGACACCGGGGAGCTGTTTTTT
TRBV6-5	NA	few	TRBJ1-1	CASSYQSETEAFF	TGTGCCAGCAGTTACCAGTCGGAGACTGAAGCTTTCTTT
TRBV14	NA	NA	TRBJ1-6	CASSQANRETYNSPLHF	TGTGCCAGCAGCCAAGCCAACAGGGAAACCTATAATTCACCCCTCCACTTT
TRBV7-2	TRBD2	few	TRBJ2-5	CASSLKGLGTGETQYF	TGTGCCAGCAGCTTAAAGGGACTAGGGACTGGAGAGACCCAGTACTTC
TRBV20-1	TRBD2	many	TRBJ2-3	CSARPTSGRTIDTQYF	TGCAGTGCTAGGCCGACTAGCGGGAGAACGATAGATACGCAGTATTTT
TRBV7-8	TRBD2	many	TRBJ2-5	CASSLYEGSGRRETQYF	TGTGCCAGCAGCTTATATGAGGGGAGCGGGAGGAGGGAGACCCAGTACTTC
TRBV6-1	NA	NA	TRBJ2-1	CASSRGYSEQFF	TGTGCCAGCAGTCGGGGTTACAGTGAGCAGTTCTTC
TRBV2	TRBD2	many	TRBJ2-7	CATQGAGGSYEQYF	TGTGCCACTCAAGGGGCGGGAGGCTCCTACGAGCAGTACTTC
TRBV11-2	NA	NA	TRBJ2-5	CASSQSGPNQETQYF	TGTGCCAGCAGCCAATCGGGACCGAATCAAGAGACCCAGTACTTC
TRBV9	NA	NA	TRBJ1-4	CASSPTPSNEKLFF	TGTGCCAGCAGCCCAACACCCTCGAATGAAAAACTGTTTTTT
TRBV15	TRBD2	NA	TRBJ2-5	CATSKDPAGVETQYF	TGTGCCACCAGCAAAGATCCCGCGGGAGTCGAGACCCAGTACTTC
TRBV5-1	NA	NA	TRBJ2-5	CASSDPRTLMETQYF	TGCGCCAGCAGCGACCCCCGGACATTGATGGAGACCCAGTACTTC
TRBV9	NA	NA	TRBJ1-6	CASSDRINSPLHF	TGTGCCAGCAGCGATAGAATAAATTCACCCCTCCACTTT
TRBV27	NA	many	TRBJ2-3	CASSTIQGFGTDTQYF	TGTGCCAGCAGTACCATCCAGGGTTTTGGCACAGATACGCAGTATTTT
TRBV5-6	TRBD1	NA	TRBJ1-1	CASSGYRGLNTEAFF	TGTGCCAGCAGCGGATACAGGGGGCTGAACACTGAAGCTTTCTTT
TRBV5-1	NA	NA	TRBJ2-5	CASSLKDRRAGETQYF	TGCGCCAGCAGCTTAAAGGACAGGAGGGCTGGAGAGACCCAGTACTTC
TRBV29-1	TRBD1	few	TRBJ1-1	CSGGTGSGYTEAFF	TGCAGCGGCGGGACAGGGTCGGGGTACACTGAAGCTTTCTTT